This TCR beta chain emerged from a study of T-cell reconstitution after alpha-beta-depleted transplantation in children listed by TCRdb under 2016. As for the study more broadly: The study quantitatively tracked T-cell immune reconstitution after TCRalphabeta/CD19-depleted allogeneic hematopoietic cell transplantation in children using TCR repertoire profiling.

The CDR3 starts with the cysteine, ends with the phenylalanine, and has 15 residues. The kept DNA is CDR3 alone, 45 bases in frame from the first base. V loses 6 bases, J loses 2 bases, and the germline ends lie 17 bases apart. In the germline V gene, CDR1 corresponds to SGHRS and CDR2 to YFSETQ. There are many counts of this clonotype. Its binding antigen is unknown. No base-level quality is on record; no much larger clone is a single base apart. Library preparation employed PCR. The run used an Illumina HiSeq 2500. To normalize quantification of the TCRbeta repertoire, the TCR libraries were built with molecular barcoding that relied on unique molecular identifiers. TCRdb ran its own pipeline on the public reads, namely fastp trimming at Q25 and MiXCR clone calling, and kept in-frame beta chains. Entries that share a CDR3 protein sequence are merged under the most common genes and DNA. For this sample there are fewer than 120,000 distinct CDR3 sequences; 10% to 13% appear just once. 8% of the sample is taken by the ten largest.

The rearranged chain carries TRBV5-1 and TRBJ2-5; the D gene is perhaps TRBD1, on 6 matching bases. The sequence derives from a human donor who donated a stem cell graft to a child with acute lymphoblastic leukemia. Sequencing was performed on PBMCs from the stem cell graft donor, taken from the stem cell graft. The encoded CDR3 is CASILSGRGQETQYF. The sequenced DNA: TGCGCCAGCATCCTCTCCGGCAGGGGACAAGAGACCCAGTACTTC.